This TCR beta chain was found in a study of shared clonotypes between healthy human individuals. Findings and caveats of the study: In having few donors, the study represented limited genetic and exposure-history diversity. Larger estimated richness was generally seen in naive subsets than in memory subsets. The study found 4.5% to 5% of naive CD4 clonotypes shared across several donors.

To note about this clone: Its matching antigen is unknown.

Assay: immunoSEQ multiplex PCR; the TCRdb copy retains only in-frame clones and omits some. The profile shows about 990,000 clones, around three quarters of them singletons. The sequence came from a man aged 18 to 35 in good health. Some clones in this sample may be carry-over from other donors' samples. Sample: memory CD4+ T cells from PBMCs. Subset in this sample: CD45RA-negative fraction.

CDR3 nucleotide sequence: TGTGCCAGCAGCTCCATAAAGGGGAATGAGCAGTTCTTC. Translation: CASSSIKGNEQFF. The rearrangement links TRBV7-3 to TRBJ2-1, with TRBD1 as a possible D gene (5 bases). V was shortened by 4 bases and J by 7 bases, with 11 bases between the two germline ends. The germline gives CDR1 SGHTA, CDR2 FQGTGA. The CDR3 has 13 residues.